This entry lists 19 T cell receptor beta chains sequenced from one sample in a study of cytomegalovirus exposure and HLA in healthy donors. Using immunoSEQ multiplex PCR, the repertoire was profiled, and TCRdb retains in-frame clones only, with some absent. The table includes more than 110,000 clones, 80% to 90% detected once. The sequenced material came from PBMCs. The receptors were sampled from a woman between 18 and 29 years old in good health and CMV-seropositive.

Written as DNA, the CDR3 is TGTGCCATCAAACAGAGAAGCCATTCCGGGGAGCTGTTTTTT. It codes for CAIKQRSHSGELFF. V usage is TRBV10-3 and J usage is TRBJ2-2, with D unclear. Germline V gene data show CDR1 as ENHRY and CDR2 as SYGVKD. The length of the CDR3 is 14 residues. V was pared by 7 bases and J by 6 bases, with 15 bases between.

This clone was picked up one time. The rearrangement joins TRBV4-2 to TRBJ2-5, with D perhaps matching TRBD2 (6 bases). Germline V CDR1 and CDR2: LGHNA, YNFKEQ. This CDR3 has 14 amino acids. Between the trimmed V and J ends, which lost 3 bases and 0 bases, there was a span of 8 bases. The CDR3 reads CASSQGDYQETQYF. The CDR3 region has the DNA TGTGCCAGCAGCCAGGGGGACTACCAAGAGACCCAGTACTTC.

The chain combines TRBV9 with TRBJ1-2; 8 nucleotides line up with TRBD1. With 3 bases clipped from V and 8 bases from J, the junction kept 9 bases outside the gene matches. The germline gives CDR1 SGDLS, CDR2 YYNGEE. This CDR3 has 14 residues. The CDR3 DNA is TGTGCCAGCAGCGCCCTGACAGGGGAGGGCGGCTACACCTTC. Its translation: CASSALTGEGGYTF.

The chain couples TRBV5-1 to TRBJ2-7; 7 bases align to TRBD2. CDR1 and CDR2 (germline): SGHRS, YFSETQ. The V gene end was trimmed by 7 bases and the J gene end by 0 bases; junction bases not matched to a gene: 7. The CDR3 is made up of 14 amino acids. CDR3 protein: CASRGDLHSYEQYF. The CDR3 bases are TGCGCCAGCCGGGGGGATCTTCACTCCTACGAGCAGTACTTC.

The gene calls are TRBV5-1 and TRBJ2-7, with D hard to call. Germline assignment: CDR1 SGHRS and CDR2 YFSETQ. The CDR3 consists of 14 residues. V lost 1 base, J lost 0 bases, and 8 bases lay in between. The CDR3 nucleotides are TGCGCCAGCAGCTTGTGGGCCGACTCCTACGAGCAGTACTTC. Translating gives CASSLWADSYEQYF.

This clone was seen a few times. The chain has TRBV2 and TRBJ1-2, with D unclear. This CDR3 contains 14 residues. CDR1 and CDR2 from the germline V gene are SNHLY and FYNNEI. Trimming removed 4 bases from V and 1 base from J, with 10 bases in between. Here the CDR3 reads CASSVQILNYGYTF. CDR3 bases: TGTGCCAGCAGTGTACAGATCCTTAACTATGGCTACACCTTC.

The rearrangement links TRBV28 to TRBJ1-6; TRBD1 aligns across 10 bases. Germline CDR1 MDHEN, CDR2 SYDVKM. The CDR3 is 16 residues long. J was trimmed by 9 bases and V by 3 bases; bases with no gene match: 8. The DNA for the CDR3 is TGTGCCAGCAGTTTTCCCGGGACAGGGGATGGTTCACCCCTCCACTTT. This sequence encodes CASSFPGTGDGSPLHF.

The genes are TRBV5-1 and TRBJ2-2, with TRBD2 as a possible D gene (5 bases). CDR1 is SGHRS, CDR2 YFSETQ, per germline. Trimming stripped 1 base from V and 6 bases from J, with 13 bases between. The CDR3 spans 15 residues. CDR3 sequence (DNA): TGCGCCAGCAGCTTGAGACTATCCGAAGCCGGGGAGCTGTTTTTT. Translating gives CASSLRLSEAGELFF. The full variable domain, completed using reference TRBV5-1 and TRBJ2-2, is KAGVTQTPRYLIKTRGQQVTLSCSPISGHRSVSWYQQTPGQGLQFLFEYFSETQRNKGNFPGRFSGRQFSNSRSEMNVSTLELGDSALYLCASSLRLSEAGELFFGEGSRLTVL.

The rearrangement links TRBV6-5 to TRBJ1-6; TRBD1 is a possible D gene (6 bases). Trimming pared 0 bases from V and 8 bases from J, leaving 8 bases between. The germline V gene has CDR1 MNHEY and CDR2 SVGAGI. The CDR3 contains 14 residues. Here the CDR3 reads CASSYSGGDSPLHF. The CDR3 bases are TGTGCCAGCAGTTACTCAGGGGGAGATTCACCCCTCCACTTT.

The V gene is TRBV9, the J gene TRBJ1-3; D is unclear. Trimming removed 0 bases from V and 0 bases from J, with 13 bases in between. The CDR3 runs to 17 residues. Germline CDR1 SGDLS, CDR2 YYNGEE. The CDR3, as DNA: TGTGCCAGCAGCGTAGAGCCCAGGTCCCCCTCTGGAAACACCATATATTTT. This gives the protein CASSVEPRSPSGNTIYF.

J is TRBJ2-5 and V is TRBV5-1; 9 bases align to TRBD2. Germline-derived CDR1 and CDR2 are SGHRS and YFSETQ. This CDR3 comprises 17 residues. J gave up 5 bases and V 0 bases, and 11 bases lay outside the gene matches. The CDR3 DNA is TGCGCCAGCAGCTTGGGGCTAGCGGGGAACCAAGGGGAGACCCAGTACTTC. Its protein is CASSLGLAGNQGETQYF.

The chain uses TRBV7-2 and TRBJ2-3, with 8 bases lining up with TRBD1. Germline assignment: CDR1 SGHTA and CDR2 FQGNSA. CDR3 size: 14 residues. V shed 5 bases, J shed 4 bases, and the junction held 5 bases outside the gene matches. CDR3 sequence: CASSPGQAADTQYF. The CDR3, as DNA: TGTGCCAGCAGCCCGGGACAGGCGGCAGATACGCAGTATTTT.

V usage is TRBV11-1 and J usage is TRBJ1-1, with D possibly TRBD1 on 6 matching bases. This CDR3 comprises 13 residues. V lost 5 bases and J 8 bases, leaving 15 bases between the germline ends. Germline loops: CDR1 SGHAT, CDR2 FQDESV (reference sequence). CDR3 amino acids: CASSRLGGAEAFF. The DNA for the CDR3 is TGTGCCAGCAGCCGTCTCGGGGGGGCAGAAGCTTTCTTT.

This clone was observed a few times. The chain recombines TRBV2 with TRBJ1-1; D not resolved. The CDR3 totals 12 residues. V dropped 8 bases and J dropped 1 base, with 8 bases sitting between them. Germline lookup yields CDR1 SNHLY and CDR2 FYNNEI. Here the CDR3 reads CASSIQNTEAFF. CDR3 nucleotides: TGTGCCAGCTCTATCCAGAACACTGAAGCTTTCTTT. Looking up the rest from reference TRBV2 and TRBJ1-1 gives the full variable domain: EPEVTQTPSHQVTQMGQEVILRCVPISNHLYFYWYRQILGQKVEFLVSFYNNEISEKSEIFDDQFSVERPDGSNFTLKIRSTKLEDSAMYFCASSIQNTEAFFGQGTRLTVV.

This clone showed up just once. The rearrangement links TRBV29-1 to TRBJ1-4, with TRBD1 matching 7 bases. V gave up 6 bases and J gave up 8 bases; unmatched junction bases: 12. The CDR3 extends over 14 amino acids. The germline gives CDR1 SQVTM, CDR2 ANQGSEA. The CDR3, as DNA: TGCAGCGTGGGGGCAGAGGGGGCTAGCGAAAAACTGTTTTTT. Translation gives CSVGAEGASEKLFF.

V and J are TRBV7-8 and TRBJ1-2, with 7 bases that match TRBD1. This CDR3 is 14 amino acids long. Germline V gene data show CDR1 as SGHVS and CDR2 as FQNEAQ. Trimming took 5 bases from V and 4 from J; bases not matched to a gene: 7. CDR3 amino acids: CASSPRQGLYGYTF. CDR3 DNA sequence: TGTGCCAGCAGCCCGAGACAGGGACTCTATGGCTACACCTTC.

In this sample, this clone turned up once. The genes are TRBV9 and TRBJ2-5, with TRBD2 matching 8 bases. This CDR3 region has 16 residues. Germline CDR1 SGDLS, CDR2 YYNGEE. Trimming cost V 0 bases and J 1 base; bases outside gene matches: 5. This chain's CDR3 is CASSVVPGGAQETQYF. CDR3 DNA sequence: TGTGCCAGCAGCGTAGTTCCCGGGGGGGCCCAAGAGACCCAGTACTTC.

V is TRBV4-1 and J is TRBJ2-7; TRBD2 might be the D (6 bases). V was shortened by 4 bases and J by 3 bases, with 22 bases between the two germline ends. The CDR3 runs to 17 residues. Germline V gene data show CDR1 as MGHRA and CDR2 as YSYEKL. CDR3 amino acids: CASSPQKGGVTIYEQYF. CDR3 DNA: TGCGCCAGCAGCCCCCAGAAAGGCGGGGTAACCATCTACGAGCAGTACTTC.

Only one count was recorded for this clone. The chain links TRBV9 to TRBJ1-6; D is ambiguous. In germline, CDR1 is SGDLS, CDR2 YYNGEE. The CDR3 extends over 14 amino acids. Trimming cost V 0 bases and J 10 bases, with 11 bases left between them. The DNA of the CDR3 is TGTGCCAGCAGCGTAGAGGCAGGAAAGTCACCCCTCCACTTT. Protein sequence: CASSVEAGKSPLHF.